The 9 T cell receptor beta chains in this list originate from one sample, sequenced in a study of memory CD4+ T cells and cytomegalovirus serostatus. The sort gate was single viable CD3+CD4+CD8-CD45RO+ cells for memory CD4+ T cells. Profiling relied on immunoSEQ multiplex PCR, and the TCRdb table lists in-frame clones only, not all of them. The profile shows about 56,000 clones, roughly 82% of them singletons. Sequenced: memory CD4+ T cells from blood. These receptors all come from an adult in good health and CMV-seronegative.

The rearrangement uses TRBV12-2 and TRBJ2-5. TRBV12-2 is a documented pseudogene. The CDR3 has 17 residues. The CDR3 nucleotides read TGTGCAAGTCGCTTAGTAAGGAAAAGCCAAATCCAAGAGACCCAGTACTTC. As protein: CASRLVRKSQIQETQYF.

This chain uses TRBV6-1 with TRBJ1-6, with D hard to call. CDR3 size: 14 residues. CDR1 and CDR2 (germline): MNHNS, SASEGT. The V end was cut by 2 bases, the J end by 11 bases, with 13 bases between. DNA for the CDR3: TGTGCCAGCAGTGAAAGGTCCGCCCGGCCACCCCTCCACTTT. It encodes CASSERSARPPLHF.

V gene TRBV7-7 combines with J gene TRBJ2-2, with D unclear. The CDR3 totals 14 residues. Germline V CDR1 and CDR2: SSHAT, FNYEAQ (reference sequence). CDR3 DNA: TGTGCTAGCTCAAAACTTGTGCGGACCGGGGAGCTGTTTTTT. It translates to CASSKLVRTGELFF. The complete variable domain, with remaining parts taken from reference TRBV7-7 and TRBJ2-2, reads GAGVSQSPRYKVTKRGQDVTLRCDPISSHATLYWYQQALGQGPEFLTYFNYEAQPDKSGLPSDRFSAERPEGSISTLTIQRTEQRDSAMYRCASSKLVRTGELFFGEGSRLTVL.

V usage is TRBV6-6 and J usage is TRBJ2-2; D is perhaps TRBD1 or TRBD2 (5 bases each). Trimming cost V 6 bases and J 2 bases, with 10 bases left between them. CDR3 length equals 14 residues. CDR1 is MNHNY, CDR2 SVGAGI, per germline (reference sequence). The CDR3 loop reads CASRGEINTGELFF. The CDR3 DNA reads as TGTGCCAGCAGGGGGGAGATAAACACCGGGGAGCTGTTTTTT.

The chain is built from TRBV28 and TRBJ1-4, with D unclear. Between the trimmed V and J ends, which lost 5 bases and 0 bases, there was a span of 13 bases. Germline V gene data show CDR1 as MDHEN and CDR2 as SYDVKM. This CDR3 has 16 amino acids. As DNA, the CDR3 is TGTGCCAGCAGTGGCGAAGGTATCGCAACTAATGAAAAACTGTTTTTT. Amino acid sequence: CASSGEGIATNEKLFF.

This chain links TRBV18 with TRBJ1-4, with TRBD1 as a possible D gene (5 bases). Per the germline V gene, CDR1 is KGHSH and CDR2 is LQKENI. Trimming pared 0 bases from V and 8 bases from J, leaving 13 bases between. This CDR3 is 15 amino acids long. CDR3 in amino acids: CASSPPEGLGEKLFF. DNA of the CDR3: TGTGCCAGCTCACCACCCGAGGGGTTAGGGGAAAAACTGTTTTTT.

This chain connects TRBV5-1 to TRBJ2-5; no clear D gene. The germline CDR1 and CDR2 sequences are SGHRS and YFSETQ. V was clipped by 4 bases and J by 7 bases, with 14 bases between them. The CDR3 spans 13 residues. The CDR3 loop is CASSPDGSGTQYF. CDR3 coding DNA: TGCGCCAGCAGCCCGGACGGTTCGGGGACCCAGTACTTC.

This rearrangement joins TRBV11-2 to TRBJ2-7, with TRBD2 matching over 7 bases. The ends lost 0 bases at V and 0 bases at J; junction bases unmatched: 8. Germline V lookup: CDR1 SGHAT, CDR2 FQNNGV. There are 17 residues in the CDR3. The CDR3 protein is CASSLEPGGGNSYEQYF. The DNA for the CDR3 is TGTGCCAGCAGCTTAGAGCCGGGAGGTGGGAACTCCTACGAGCAGTACTTC.

The chain couples TRBV29-1 to TRBJ1-6; D uncertain. The CDR3 sequence is 14 residues long. The germline CDR1 and CDR2 sequences are SQVTM and ANQGSEA. Trimming removed 4 bases from V and 10 bases from J, with 17 bases in between. CDR3 residues: CSVAEGGFSSPLHF. Written as DNA, the CDR3 is TGCAGCGTTGCCGAGGGAGGGTTCTCCTCACCCCTCCACTTT.